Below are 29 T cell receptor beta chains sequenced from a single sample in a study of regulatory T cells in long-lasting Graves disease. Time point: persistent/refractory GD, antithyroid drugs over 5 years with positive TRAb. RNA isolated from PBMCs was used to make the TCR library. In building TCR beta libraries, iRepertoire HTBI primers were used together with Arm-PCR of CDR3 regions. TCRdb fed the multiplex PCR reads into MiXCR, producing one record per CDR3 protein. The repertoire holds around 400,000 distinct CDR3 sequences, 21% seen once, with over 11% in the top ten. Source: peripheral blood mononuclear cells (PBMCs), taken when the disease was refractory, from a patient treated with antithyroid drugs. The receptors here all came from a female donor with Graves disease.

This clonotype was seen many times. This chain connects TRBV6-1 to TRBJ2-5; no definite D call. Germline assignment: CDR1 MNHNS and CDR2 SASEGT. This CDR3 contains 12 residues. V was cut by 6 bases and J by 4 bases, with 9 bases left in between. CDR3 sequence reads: CASSRIRETQYF. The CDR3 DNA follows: TGTGCCAGCAGCCGGATCCGAGAGACCCAGTACTTC.

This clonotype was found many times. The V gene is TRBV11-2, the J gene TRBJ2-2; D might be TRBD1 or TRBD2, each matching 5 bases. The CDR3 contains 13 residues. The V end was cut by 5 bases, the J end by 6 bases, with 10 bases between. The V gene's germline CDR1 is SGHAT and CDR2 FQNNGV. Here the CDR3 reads CASSKGTPGELFF. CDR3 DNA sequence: TGTGCCAGCAGCAAGGGGACCCCCGGGGAGCTGTTTTTT.

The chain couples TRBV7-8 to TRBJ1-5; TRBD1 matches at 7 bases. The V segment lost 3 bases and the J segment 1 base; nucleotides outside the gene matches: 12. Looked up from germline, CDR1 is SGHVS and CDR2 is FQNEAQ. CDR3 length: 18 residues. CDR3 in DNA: TGTGCCAGCAGCTTGGAGGCCTGGCAGGGGGGAAGCAATCAGCCCCAGCATTTT. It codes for CASSLEAWQGGSNQPQHF.

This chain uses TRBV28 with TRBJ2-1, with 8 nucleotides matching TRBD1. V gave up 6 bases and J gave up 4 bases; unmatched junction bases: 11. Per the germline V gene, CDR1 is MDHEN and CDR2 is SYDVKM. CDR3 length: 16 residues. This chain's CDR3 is CASSKEQGVMYNEQFF. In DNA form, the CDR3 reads TGTGCCAGCAGCAAGGAACAGGGGGTAATGTACAATGAGCAGTTCTTC.

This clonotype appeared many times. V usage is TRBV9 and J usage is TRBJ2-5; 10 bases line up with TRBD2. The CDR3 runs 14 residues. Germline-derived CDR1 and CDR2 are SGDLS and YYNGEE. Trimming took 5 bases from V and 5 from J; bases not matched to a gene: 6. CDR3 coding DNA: TGTGCCAGCAGTTCTAGCGGGAGTTGGGAGACCCAGTACTTC. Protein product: CASSSSGSWETQYF.

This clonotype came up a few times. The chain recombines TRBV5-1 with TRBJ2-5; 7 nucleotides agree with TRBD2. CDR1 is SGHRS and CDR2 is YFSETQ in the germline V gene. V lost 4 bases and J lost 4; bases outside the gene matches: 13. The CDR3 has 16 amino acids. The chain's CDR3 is CASSRRWREFGETQYF. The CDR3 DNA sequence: TGCGCCAGCAGCCGCCGATGGCGGGAGTTCGGAGAGACCCAGTACTTC.

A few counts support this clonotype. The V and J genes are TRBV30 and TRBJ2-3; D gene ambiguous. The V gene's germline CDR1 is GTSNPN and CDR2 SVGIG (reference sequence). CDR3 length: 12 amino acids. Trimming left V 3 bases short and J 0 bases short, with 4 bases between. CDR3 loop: CAWRSSTDTQYF. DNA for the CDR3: TGTGCCTGGAGGTCTAGCACAGATACGCAGTATTTT.

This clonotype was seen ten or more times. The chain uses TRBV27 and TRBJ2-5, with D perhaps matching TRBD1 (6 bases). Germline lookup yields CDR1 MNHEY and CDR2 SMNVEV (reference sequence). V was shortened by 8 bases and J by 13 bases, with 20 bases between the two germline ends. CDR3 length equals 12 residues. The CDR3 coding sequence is TGTGCCAGCGGGGGCGGGCAGAAACGAGTGTACTTC. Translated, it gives CASGGGQKRVYF.

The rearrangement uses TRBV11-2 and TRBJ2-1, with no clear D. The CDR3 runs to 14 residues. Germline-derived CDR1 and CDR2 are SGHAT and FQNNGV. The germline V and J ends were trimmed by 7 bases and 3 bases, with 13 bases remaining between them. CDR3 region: CASTIFGYYNEQFF. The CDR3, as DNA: TGTGCCAGCACAATTTTTGGCTACTACAATGAGCAGTTCTTC.

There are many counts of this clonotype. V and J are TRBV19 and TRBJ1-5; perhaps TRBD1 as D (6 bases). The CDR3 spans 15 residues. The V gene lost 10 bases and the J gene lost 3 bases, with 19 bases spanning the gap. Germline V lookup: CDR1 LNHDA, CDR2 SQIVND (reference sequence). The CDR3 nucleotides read TGTGCCACCCACCGGGGGCAGGGATTCAATCAGCCCCAGCATTTT. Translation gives CATHRGQGFNQPQHF.

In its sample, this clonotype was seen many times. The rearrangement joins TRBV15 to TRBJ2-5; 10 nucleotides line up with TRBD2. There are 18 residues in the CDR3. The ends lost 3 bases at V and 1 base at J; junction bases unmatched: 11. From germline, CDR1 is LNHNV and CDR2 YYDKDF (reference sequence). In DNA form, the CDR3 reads TGTGCCACCAGCAGCCAACCAAGCGGGAGGGCCCTCCAAGAGACCCAGTACTTC. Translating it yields CATSSQPSGRALQETQYF.

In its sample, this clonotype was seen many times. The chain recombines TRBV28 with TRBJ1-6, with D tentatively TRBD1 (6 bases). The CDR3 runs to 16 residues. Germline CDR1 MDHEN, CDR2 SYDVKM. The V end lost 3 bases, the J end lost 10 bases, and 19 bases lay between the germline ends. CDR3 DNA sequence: TGTGCCAGCAGTTTGTCAGGGGCCCAAATGTGGTCACCCCTCCACTTT. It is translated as CASSLSGAQMWSPLHF.

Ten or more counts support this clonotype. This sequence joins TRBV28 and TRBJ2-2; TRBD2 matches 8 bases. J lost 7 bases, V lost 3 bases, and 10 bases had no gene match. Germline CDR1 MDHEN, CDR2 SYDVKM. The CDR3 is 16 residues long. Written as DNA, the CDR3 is TGTGCCAGCAGTTTCTTCAGCGGGAGTGTTATCGGGGAGCTGTTTTTT. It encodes CASSFFSGSVIGELFF.

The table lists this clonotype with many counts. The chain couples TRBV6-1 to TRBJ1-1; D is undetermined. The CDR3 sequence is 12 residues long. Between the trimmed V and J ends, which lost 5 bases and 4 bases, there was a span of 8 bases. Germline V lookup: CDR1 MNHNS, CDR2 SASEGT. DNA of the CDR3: TGTGCCAGCAGTATAAAGGGCACTGAAGCTTTCTTT. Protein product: CASSIKGTEAFF.

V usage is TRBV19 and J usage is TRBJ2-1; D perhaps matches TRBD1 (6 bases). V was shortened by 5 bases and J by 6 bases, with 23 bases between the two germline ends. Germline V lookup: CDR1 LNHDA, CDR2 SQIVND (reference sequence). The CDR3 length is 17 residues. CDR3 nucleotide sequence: TGTGCCAGTAGTCGAGGACAGACCAGGTCAAGGGCCAATGAGCAGTTCTTC. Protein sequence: CASSRGQTRSRANEQFF. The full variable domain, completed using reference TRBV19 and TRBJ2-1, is DGGITQSPKYLFRKEGQNVTLSCEQNLNHDAMYWYRQDPGQGLRLIYYSQIVNDFQKGDIAEGYSVSREKKESFPLTVTSAQKNPTAFYLCASSRGQTRSRANEQFFGPGTRLTVL.

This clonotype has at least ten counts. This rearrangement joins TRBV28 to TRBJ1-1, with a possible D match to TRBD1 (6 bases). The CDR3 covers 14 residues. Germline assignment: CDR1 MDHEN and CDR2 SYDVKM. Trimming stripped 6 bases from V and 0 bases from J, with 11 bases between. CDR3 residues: CASSPGHLNTEAFF. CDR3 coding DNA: TGTGCCAGCAGCCCGGGACACCTGAACACTGAAGCTTTCTTT.

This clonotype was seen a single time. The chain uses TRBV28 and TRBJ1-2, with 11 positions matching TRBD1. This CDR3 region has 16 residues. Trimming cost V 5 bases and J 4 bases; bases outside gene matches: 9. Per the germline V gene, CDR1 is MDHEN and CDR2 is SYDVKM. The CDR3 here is CASSETGTGGAYGYTF. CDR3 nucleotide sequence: TGTGCCAGCAGTGAAACGGGGACAGGGGGAGCCTATGGCTACACCTTC.

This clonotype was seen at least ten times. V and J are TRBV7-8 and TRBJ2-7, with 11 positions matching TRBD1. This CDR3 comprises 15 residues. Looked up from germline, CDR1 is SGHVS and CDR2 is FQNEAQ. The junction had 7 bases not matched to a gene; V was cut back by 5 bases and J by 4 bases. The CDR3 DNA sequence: TGTGCCAGCAGCCAGACCGGGACAGGGGGATACGAGCAGTACTTC. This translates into CASSQTGTGGYEQYF.

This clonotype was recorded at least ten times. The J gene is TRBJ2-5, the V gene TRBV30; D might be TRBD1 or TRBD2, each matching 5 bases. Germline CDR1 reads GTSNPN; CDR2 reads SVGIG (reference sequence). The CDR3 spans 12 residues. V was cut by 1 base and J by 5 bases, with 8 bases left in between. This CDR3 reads CAWSARGETQYF. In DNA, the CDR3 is TGTGCCTGGAGTGCACGGGGCGAGACCCAGTACTTC.

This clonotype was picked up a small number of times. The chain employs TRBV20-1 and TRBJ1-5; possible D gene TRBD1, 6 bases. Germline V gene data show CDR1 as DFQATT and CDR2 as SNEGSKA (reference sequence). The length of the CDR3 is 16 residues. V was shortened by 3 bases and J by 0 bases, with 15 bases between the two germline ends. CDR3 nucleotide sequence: TGCAGTGCTAGGGTTCGGGACACCTATAGCAATCAGCCCCAGCATTTT. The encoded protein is CSARVRDTYSNQPQHF.

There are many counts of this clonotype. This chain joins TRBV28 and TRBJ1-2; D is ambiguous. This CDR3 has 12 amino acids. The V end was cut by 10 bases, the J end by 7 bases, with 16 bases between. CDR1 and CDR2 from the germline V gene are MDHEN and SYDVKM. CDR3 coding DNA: TGTGCCACCAGGTTTAGATTGGGTGGCTACACCTTC. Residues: CATRFRLGGYTF.

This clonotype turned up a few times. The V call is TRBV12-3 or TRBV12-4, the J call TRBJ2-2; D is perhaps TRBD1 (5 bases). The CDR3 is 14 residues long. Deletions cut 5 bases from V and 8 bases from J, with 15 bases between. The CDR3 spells CASSLRRAGGELFF. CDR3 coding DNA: TGTGCCAGCAGTCTCCGCCGGGCAGGGGGGGAGCTGTTTTTT.

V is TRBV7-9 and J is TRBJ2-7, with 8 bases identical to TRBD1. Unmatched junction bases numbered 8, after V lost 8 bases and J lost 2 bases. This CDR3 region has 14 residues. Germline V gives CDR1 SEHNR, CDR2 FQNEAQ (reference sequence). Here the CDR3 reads CASVGGQGTYEQYF. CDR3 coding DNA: TGTGCCAGCGTCGGAGGACAGGGAACCTACGAGCAGTACTTC.

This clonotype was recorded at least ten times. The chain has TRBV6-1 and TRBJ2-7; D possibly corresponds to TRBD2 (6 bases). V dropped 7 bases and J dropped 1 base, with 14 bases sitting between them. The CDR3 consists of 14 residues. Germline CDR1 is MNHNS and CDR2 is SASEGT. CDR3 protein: CASNTRGTSYEQYF. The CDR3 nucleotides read TGTGCCAGCAATACTCGGGGGACTTCCTACGAGCAGTACTTC.

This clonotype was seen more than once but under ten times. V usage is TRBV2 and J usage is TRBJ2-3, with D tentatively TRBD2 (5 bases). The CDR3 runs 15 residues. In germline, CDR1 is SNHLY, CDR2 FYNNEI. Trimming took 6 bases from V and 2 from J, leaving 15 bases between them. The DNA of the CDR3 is TGTGCCAGCAGCCGAAGTGAGGGCCTCACAGATACGCAGTATTTT. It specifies CASSRSEGLTDTQYF.

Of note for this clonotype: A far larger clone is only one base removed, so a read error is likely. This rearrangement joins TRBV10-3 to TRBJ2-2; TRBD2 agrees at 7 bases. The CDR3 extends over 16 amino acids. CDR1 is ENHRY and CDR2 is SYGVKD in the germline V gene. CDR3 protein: CASSELTGGSAGELFF. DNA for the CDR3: TGTGCCAGCAGTGAACTTACTGGCGGGAGCGCCGGGGAGCTGTTTTTT.

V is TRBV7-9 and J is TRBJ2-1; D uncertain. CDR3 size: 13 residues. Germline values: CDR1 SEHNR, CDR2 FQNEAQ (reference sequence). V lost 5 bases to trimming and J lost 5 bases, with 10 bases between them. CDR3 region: CASSHTSDNEQFF. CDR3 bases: TGTGCCAGCAGCCATACAAGTGACAATGAGCAGTTCTTC. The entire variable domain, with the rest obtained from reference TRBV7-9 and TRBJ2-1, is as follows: DTGVSQNPRHKITKRGQNVTFRCDPISEHNRLYWYRQTLGQGPEFLTYFQNEAQLEKSRLLSDRFSAERPKGSFSTLEIQRTEQGDSAMYLCASSHTSDNEQFFGPGTRLTVL.

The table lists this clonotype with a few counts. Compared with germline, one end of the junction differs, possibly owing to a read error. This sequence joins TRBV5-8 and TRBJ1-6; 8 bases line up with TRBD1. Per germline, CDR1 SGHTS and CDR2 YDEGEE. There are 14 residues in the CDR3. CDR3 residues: CASSYPTGEAPPHF. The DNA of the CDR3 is TGTGCCAGCAGCTACCCGACAGGGGAAGCACCCCCCCACTTT.

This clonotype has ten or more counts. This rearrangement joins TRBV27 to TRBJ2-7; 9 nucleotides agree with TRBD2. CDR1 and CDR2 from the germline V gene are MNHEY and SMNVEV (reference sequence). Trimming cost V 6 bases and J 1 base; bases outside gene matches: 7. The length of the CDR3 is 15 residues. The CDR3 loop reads CASRNRGRGSYEQYF. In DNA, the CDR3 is TGTGCCAGCAGGAATCGCGGGAGGGGGTCCTACGAGCAGTACTTC.